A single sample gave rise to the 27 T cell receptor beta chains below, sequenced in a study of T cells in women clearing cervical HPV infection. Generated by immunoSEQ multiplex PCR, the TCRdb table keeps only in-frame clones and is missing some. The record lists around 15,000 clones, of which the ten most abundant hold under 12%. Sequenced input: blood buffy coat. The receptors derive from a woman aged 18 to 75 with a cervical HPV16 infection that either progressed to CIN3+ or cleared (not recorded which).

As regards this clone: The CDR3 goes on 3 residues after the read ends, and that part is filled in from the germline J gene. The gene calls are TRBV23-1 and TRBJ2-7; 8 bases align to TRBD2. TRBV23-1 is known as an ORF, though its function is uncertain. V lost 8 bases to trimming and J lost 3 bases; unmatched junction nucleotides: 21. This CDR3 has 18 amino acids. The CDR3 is CASRRGGSKSRGVYEQYF. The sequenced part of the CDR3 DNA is TGCGCCAGCCGCCGGGGGGGGTCCAAAAGTAGGGGGGTCTACGAG.

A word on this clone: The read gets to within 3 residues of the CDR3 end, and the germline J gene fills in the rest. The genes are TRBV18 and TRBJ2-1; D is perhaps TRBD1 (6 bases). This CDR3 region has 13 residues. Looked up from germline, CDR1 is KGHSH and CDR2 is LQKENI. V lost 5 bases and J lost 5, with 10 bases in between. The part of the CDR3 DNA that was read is TGTGCCAGCTCAATTAACAGGGACAATGAG. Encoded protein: CASSINRDNE. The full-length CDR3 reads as CASSINRDNEQFF.

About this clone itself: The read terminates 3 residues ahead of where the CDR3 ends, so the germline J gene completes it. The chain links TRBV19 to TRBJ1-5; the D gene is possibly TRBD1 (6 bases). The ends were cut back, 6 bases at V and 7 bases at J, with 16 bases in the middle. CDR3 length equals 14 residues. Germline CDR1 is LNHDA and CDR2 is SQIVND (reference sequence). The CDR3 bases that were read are TGTGCCAGTAGACTAGACAGGCTTGGACAGCCC. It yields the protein CASRLDRLGQP. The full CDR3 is CASRLDRLGQPQHF.

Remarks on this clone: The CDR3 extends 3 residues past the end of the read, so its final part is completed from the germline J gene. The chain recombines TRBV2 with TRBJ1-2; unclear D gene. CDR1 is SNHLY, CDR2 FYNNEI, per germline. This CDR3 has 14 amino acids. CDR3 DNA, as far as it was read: TGTGCCAGCAGTCCAAGCGGCCGCTCCTACGAC. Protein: CASSPSGRSYD. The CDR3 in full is CASSPSGRSYDYTF.

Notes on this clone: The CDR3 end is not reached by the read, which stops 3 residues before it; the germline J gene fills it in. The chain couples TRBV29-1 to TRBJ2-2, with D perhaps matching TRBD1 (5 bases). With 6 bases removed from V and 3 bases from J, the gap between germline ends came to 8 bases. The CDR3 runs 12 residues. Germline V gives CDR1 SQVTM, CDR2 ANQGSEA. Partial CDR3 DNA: TGCAGCGTAGACAGTTACACCGGGGAG. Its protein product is CSVDSYTGE. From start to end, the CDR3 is CSVDSYTGELFF.

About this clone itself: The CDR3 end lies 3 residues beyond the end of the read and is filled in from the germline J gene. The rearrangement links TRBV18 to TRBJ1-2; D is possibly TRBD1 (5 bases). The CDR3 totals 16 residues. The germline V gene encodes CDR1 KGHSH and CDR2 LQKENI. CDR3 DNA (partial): TGTGCCAGCTCACCACGATTCGGACACCGGGACTACGAC. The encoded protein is CASSPRFGHRDYD. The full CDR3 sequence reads CASSPRFGHRDYDYTF. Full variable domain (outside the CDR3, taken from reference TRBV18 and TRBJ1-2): NAGVMQNPRHLVRRRGQEARLRCSPMKGHSHVYWYRQLPEEGLKFMVYLQKENIIDESGMPKERFSAEFPKEGPSILRIQQVVRGDSAAYFCASSPRFGHRDYDYTFGSGTRLTVV.

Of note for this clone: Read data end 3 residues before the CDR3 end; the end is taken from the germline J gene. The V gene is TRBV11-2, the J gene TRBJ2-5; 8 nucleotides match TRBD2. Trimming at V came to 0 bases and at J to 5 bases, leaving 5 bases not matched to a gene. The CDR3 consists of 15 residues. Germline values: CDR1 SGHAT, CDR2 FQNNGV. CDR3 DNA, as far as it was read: TGTGCCAGCAGCTTAGACGGGGGGGTTGAGGAGACC. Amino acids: CASSLDGGVEET. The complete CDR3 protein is CASSLDGGVEETQYF.

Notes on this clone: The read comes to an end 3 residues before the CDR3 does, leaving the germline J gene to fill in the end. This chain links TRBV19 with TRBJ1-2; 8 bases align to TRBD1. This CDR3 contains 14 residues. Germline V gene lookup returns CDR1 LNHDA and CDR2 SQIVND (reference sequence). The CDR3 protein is CASSIDDRGYDYTF. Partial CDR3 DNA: TGTGCCAGTAGTATAGATGACAGGGGATACGAC.

The sequenced part of the CDR3 DNA is TGTGCCAGCAGTCCCTCGACTAGCGGGGGCTACGAG. It specifies CASSPSTSGGYE. The full-length CDR3 reads as CASSPSTSGGYEQYF. The V gene is TRBV11-3, the J gene TRBJ2-7, with 12 bases fitting TRBD2. The read ends 3 residues early relative to the CDR3; the germline J gene fills the gap. CDR1 SGHNT and CDR2 YENEEA come from the germline V gene. J gave up 3 bases and V 6 bases, and 6 bases lay outside the gene matches. CDR3 length equals 15 residues.

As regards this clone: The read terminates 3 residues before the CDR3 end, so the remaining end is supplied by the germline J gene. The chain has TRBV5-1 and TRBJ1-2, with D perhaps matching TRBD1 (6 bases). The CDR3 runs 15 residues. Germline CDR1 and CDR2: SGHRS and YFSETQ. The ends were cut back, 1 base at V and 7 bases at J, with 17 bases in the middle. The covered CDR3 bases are TGCGCCAGCAGCTTGCCCCTCACAGGGACATCTGGC. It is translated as CASSLPLTGTSG. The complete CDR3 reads CASSLPLTGTSGYTF.

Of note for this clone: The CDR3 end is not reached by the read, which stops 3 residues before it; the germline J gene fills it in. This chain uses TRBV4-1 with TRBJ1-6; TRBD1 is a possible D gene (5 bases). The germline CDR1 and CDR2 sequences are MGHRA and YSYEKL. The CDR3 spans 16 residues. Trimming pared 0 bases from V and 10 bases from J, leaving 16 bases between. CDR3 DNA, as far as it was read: TGCGCCAGCAGCCAAGAAGCAGGGAGCGAAGCCTCACCC. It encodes CASSQEAGSEASP. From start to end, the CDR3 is CASSQEAGSEASPLHF.

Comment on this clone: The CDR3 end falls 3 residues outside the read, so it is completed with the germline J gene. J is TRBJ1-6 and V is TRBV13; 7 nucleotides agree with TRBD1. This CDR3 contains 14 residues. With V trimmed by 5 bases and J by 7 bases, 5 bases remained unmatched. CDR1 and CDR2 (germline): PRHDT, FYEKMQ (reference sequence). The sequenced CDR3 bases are TGTGCCAGCAGCCTAGACAGGGTGAATTCACCC. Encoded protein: CASSLDRVNSP. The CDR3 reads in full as CASSLDRVNSPLHF.

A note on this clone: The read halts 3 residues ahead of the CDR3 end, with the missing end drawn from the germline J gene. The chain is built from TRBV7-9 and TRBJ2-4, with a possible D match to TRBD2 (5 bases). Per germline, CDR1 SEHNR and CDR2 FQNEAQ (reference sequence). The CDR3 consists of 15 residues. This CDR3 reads CASSQPPPDLGGQYF. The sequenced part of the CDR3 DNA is TGTGCCAGCAGCCAACCCCCGCCGGACTTGGGTGGT.

CDR3 DNA (partial): TGTGCCAGCTCACTAGGTGGGTTAGCTTCCGAC. This encodes CASSLGGLASD. The entire CDR3 protein reads CASSLGGLASDYTF. The chain is built from TRBV18 and TRBJ1-2; D ambiguous. The read ends 3 residues shy of where the CDR3 ends; the end is completed using the germline J gene. Germline CDR1 reads KGHSH; CDR2 reads LQKENI. The CDR3 spans 14 residues.

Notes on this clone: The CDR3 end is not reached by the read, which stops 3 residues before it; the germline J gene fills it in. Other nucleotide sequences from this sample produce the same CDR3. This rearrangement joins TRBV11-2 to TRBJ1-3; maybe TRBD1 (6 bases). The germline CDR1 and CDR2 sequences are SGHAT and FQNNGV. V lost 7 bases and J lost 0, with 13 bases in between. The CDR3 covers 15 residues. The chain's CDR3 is CASTRTGPSGNTIYF. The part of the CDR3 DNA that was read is TGTGCCAGCACCCGTACAGGGCCCTCTGGAAACACC. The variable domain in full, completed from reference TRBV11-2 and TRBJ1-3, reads EAGVAQSPRYKIIEKRQSVAFWCNPISGHATLYWYQQILGQGPKLLIQFQNNGVVDDSQLPKDRFSAERLKGVDSTLKIQPAKLEDSAVYLCASTRTGPSGNTIYFGEGSWLTVV.

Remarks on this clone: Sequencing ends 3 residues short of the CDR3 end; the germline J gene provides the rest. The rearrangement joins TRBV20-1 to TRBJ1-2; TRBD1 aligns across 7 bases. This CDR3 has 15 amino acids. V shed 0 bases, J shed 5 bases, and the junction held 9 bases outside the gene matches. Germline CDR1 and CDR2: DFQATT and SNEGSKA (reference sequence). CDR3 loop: CSARDLQGFGYGYTF. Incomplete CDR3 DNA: TGCAGTGCTAGAGATCTACAGGGGTTCGGTTATGGC.

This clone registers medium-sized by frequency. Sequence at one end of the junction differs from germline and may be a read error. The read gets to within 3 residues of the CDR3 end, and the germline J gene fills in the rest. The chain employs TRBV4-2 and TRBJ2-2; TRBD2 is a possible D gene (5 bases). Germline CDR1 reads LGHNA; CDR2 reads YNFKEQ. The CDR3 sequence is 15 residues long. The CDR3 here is CASSQDSGIVGELFF. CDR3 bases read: TGCGCCAGCAGCCAAGATTCGGGGATAGTTGGGGAG.

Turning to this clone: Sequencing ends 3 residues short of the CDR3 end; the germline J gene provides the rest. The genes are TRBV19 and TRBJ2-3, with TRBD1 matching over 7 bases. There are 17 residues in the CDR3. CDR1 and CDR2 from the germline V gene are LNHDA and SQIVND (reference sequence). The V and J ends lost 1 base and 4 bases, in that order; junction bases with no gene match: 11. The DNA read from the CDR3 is TGTGCCAGTAGTATAGCGTCGGCGGCAGGGGGTCCAGATACG. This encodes CASSIASAAGGPDT. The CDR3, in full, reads CASSIASAAGGPDTQYF.

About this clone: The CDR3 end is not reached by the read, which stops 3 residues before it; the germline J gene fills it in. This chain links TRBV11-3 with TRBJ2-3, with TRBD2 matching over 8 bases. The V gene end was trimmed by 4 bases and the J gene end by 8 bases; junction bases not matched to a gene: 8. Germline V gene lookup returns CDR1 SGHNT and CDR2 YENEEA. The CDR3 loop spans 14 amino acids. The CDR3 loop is CASSSGLVLGTQYF. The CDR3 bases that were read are TGTGCCAGCAGCTCGGGACTAGTTCTGGGTACG.

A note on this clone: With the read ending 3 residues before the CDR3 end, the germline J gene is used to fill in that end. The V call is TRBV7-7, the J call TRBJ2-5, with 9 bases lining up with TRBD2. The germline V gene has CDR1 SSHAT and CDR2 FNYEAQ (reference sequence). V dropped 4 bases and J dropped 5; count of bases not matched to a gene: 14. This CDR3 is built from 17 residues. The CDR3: CASSWRLERGALETQYF. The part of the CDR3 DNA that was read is TGTGCCAGCAGCTGGCGACTAGAGCGGGGGGCCCTGGAGACC.

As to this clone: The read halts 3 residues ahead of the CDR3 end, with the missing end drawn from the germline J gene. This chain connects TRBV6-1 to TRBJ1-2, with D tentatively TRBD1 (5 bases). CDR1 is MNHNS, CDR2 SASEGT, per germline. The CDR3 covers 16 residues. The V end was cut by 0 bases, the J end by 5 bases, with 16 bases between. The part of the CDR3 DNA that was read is TGTGCCAGCAGTGAAGCCGAAGGGGCCCTGGGGTATGGC. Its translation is CASSEAEGALGYG. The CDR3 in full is CASSEAEGALGYGYTF.

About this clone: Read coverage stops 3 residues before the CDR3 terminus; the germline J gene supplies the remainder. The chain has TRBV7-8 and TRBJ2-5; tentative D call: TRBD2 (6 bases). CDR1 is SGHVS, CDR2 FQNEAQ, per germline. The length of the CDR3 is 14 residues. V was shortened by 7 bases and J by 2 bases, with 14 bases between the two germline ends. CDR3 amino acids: CASTAGFSQETQYF. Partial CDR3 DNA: TGTGCCAGCACAGCGGGCTTCTCACAAGAGACC. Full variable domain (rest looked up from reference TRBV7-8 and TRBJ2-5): GAGVSQSPRYKVAKRGQDVALRCDPISGHVSLFWYQQALGQGPEFLTYFQNEAQLDKSGLPSDRFFAERPEGSVSTLKIQRTQQEDSAVYLCASTAGFSQETQYFGPGTRLLVL.

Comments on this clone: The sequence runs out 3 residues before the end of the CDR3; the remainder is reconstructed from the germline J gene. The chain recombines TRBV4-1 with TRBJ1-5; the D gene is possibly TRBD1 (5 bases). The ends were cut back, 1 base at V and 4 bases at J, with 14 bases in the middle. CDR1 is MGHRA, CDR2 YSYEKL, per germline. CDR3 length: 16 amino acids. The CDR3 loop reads CASSQAGRDGNQPQHF. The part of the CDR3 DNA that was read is TGCGCCAGCAGCCAAGCTGGCAGGGATGGAAATCAGCCC.

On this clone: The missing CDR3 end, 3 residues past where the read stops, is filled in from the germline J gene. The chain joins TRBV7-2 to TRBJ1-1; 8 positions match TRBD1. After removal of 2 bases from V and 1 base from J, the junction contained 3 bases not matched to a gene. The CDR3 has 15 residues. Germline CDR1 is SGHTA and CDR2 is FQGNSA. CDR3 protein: CASSLWTGTNTEAFF. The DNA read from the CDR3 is TGTGCCAGCAGCTTATGGACAGGGACGAACACTGAA. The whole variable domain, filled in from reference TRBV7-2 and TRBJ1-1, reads GAGVSQSPSNKVTEKGKDVELRCDPISGHTALYWYRQSLGQGLEFLIYFQGNSAPDKSGLPSDRFSAERTGGSVSTLTIQRTQQEDSAVYLCASSLWTGTNTEAFFGQGTRLTVV.

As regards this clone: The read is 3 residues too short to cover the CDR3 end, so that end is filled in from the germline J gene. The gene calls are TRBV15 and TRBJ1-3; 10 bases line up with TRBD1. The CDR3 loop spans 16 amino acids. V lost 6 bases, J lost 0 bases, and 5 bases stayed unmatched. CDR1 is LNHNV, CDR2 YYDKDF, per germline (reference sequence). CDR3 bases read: TGTGCCACCAGGAGGGGACAGGGGAGCTCTGGAAACACC. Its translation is CATRRGQGSSGNT. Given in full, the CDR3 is CATRRGQGSSGNTIYF.

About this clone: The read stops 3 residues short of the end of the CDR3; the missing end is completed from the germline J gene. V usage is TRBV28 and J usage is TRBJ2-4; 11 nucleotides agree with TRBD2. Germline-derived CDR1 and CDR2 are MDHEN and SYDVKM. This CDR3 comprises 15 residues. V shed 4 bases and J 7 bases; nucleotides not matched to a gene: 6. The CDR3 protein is CASSSYSGGANIQYF. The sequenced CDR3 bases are TGTGCCAGCAGTTCCTATAGCGGGGGGGCTAACATT.

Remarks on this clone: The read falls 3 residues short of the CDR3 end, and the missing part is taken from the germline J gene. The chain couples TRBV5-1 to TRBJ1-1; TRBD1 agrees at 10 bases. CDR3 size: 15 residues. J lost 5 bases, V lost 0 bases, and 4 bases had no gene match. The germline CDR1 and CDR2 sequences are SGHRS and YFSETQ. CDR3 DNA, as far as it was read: TGCGCCAGCAGCTTGGCTGGACAGGGGGGGACTGAA. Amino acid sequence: CASSLAGQGGTE. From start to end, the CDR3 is CASSLAGQGGTEAFF.